These T cell receptor beta chains were read from a single sample in a study of cytomegalovirus exposure and HLA in healthy donors. TCRdb's table, derived via immunoSEQ multiplex PCR, lists solely in-frame clones and lacks some. The sample yields around 230,000 clones, about 85% seen once. The material sequenced was PBMCs. Receptors originate from a girl aged 2 to 10 in good health and CMV-seronegative. CDR3s include the opening cysteine and the closing phenylalanine or tryptophan. D genes are given only for firm matches.

v_call	j_call	d_call	cdr3_aa
TRBV14	TRBJ1-4	.	CASSRFGQRMFF
TRBV2	TRBJ2-7	.	CASSSRGMTYEQYF
TRBV9	TRBJ2-7	TRBD1	CASSVRTGYEQYF
TRBV6-5	TRBJ1-1	TRBD1	CASSYTGGLNTEAFF
TRBV6-1	TRBJ1-1	.	CASSGWAAGTEAFF
TRBV15	TRBJ2-7	TRBD2	CATSRVPSGSYEQYF
TRBV11-2	TRBJ2-5	.	CASVYGSPQYF
TRBV23-1	TRBJ2-1	.	CASGTGPQGIRQFF
TRBV7-3	TRBJ2-7	.	CASSLRAGHSYEQYF
TRBV19	TRBJ2-7	TRBD2	CASSMEAGLYEQYF
TRBV9	TRBJ2-5	TRBD2	CASSDPSSGAFRETQYF
TRBV4-2	TRBJ2-5	TRBD1	CASSQGHRGRETQYF
TRBV6-5	TRBJ2-3	TRBD1	CASSFSGTATDTQYF
TRBV4-2	TRBJ1-3	.	CASSQGGARSDTIYF
TRBV5-4	TRBJ2-3	TRBD2	CASSFKKGSSGPSTDTQYF
TRBV6-5	TRBJ2-7	.	CASSYYRGAYEQYF
TRBV4-1	TRBJ1-5	.	CASSQDRQASNQPQHF
TRBV12-5	TRBJ2-2	TRBD2	CASGQAGGGTGELFF
TRBV4-1	TRBJ2-1	TRBD2	CASSQGAGGPRNEQFF
TRBV25-1	TRBJ1-5	TRBD1	CASSATGGNQPQHF
TRBV2	TRBJ1-5	.	CASSEIGAQVQPQHF
TRBV9	TRBJ1-1	.	CASSVQGNTEAFF
TRBV18	TRBJ1-2	TRBD1	CASSPHPGQGIGGYTF
TRBV6-5	TRBJ2-1	.	CASSPRTRGYNEQFF
TRBV27	TRBJ2-6	.	CASSLSLAHSGANVLTF
TRBV7-9	TRBJ1-3	.	CASSLVSSGNTIYF
TRBV2	TRBJ1-2	.	CAAGPYGYTF
TRBV6-1	TRBJ2-7	TRBD1	CASSELLRGRSYEQYF
TRBV19	TRBJ1-5	.	CASSIPQGRQPQHF
TRBV5-1	TRBJ2-1	TRBD2	CASSYGLAGGYYNEQFF
TRBV6-1	TRBJ1-1	.	CASSDRGARDTEAFF
TRBV18	TRBJ2-2	.	CASSPGLNTGELFF
TRBV27	TRBJ2-2	TRBD2	CASSSRLATNTGELFF
TRBV7-9	TRBJ2-3	.	CASSPADLSTDTQYF
TRBV5-5	TRBJ1-1	.	CASSPRSTARRTEAFF
TRBV5-1	TRBJ2-5	.	CASSWLQGRETQYF
TRBV19	TRBJ1-5	TRBD1	CASSEQGANQPQHF
TRBV5-1	TRBJ2-2	.	CASIQGNTGELFF
TRBV7-9	TRBJ2-1	.	CASSLLSRPDYNEQFF
TRBV25-1	TRBJ2-1	TRBD2	CASSQGGLASYNEQFF